The 23 T cell receptor beta chains presented below share a single source sample, sequenced in a study of STAT3 mutations in large granular lymphocyte leukemia. Study-level results: In T-cell large granular lymphocyte leukemia, about half of patients showed multiple immunodominant subclonotypes.

Their antigen targets remain unknown. Produced via immunoSEQ multiplex PCR; TCRdb's table is partial and in-frame only. The data show tens of thousands of clones, with roughly 86% seen just once and roughly 13% held by the top ten. Material for sequencing was peripheral blood mononuclear cells. Receptor source: a man between 60 and 70 years old with T-cell large granular lymphocyte leukemia. Some clones in this sample may be carry-over from other donors' samples.

The chain uses TRBV18 and TRBJ2-5; 10 bases are a match to TRBD2. The V and J ends lost 3 bases and 3 bases, in that order; junction bases with no gene match: 4. The CDR3 loop spans 15 amino acids. Germline CDR1 is KGHSH and CDR2 is LQKENI. CDR3 region: CASSPGLAFKETQYF. As DNA, the CDR3 is TGTGCCAGCTCACCGGGACTAGCGTTTAAAGAGACCCAGTACTTC.

Comment on this clone: The same CDR3 arises from other DNA sequences in this sample as well. The chain recombines TRBV18 with TRBJ1-5, with D possibly matching TRBD1 (6 bases). V was pared by 3 bases and J by 3 bases, with 9 bases between. The CDR3 contains 14 residues. Germline CDR1 is KGHSH and CDR2 is LQKENI. The CDR3 reads CASSPQGLNQPQHF. The CDR3 DNA reads TGTGCCAGCTCACCGCAGGGGCTCAATCAGCCCCAGCATTTT.

V usage is TRBV18 and J usage is TRBJ2-7, with D perhaps TRBD1 (6 bases). Germline-derived CDR1 and CDR2 are KGHSH and LQKENI. Trimming stripped 4 bases from V and 7 bases from J, with 14 bases between. CDR3 length: 13 amino acids. The CDR3: CASSLRGGWEQYF. The CDR3 bases are TGTGCCAGCTCACTTCGAGGGGGTTGGGAGCAGTACTTC.

The chain employs TRBV15 and TRBJ2-5; 8 nucleotides agree with TRBD1. The CDR3 runs 16 residues. Losses at the gene ends were 3 bases for V and 4 bases for J; bases not matched to a gene: 10. Germline-derived CDR1 and CDR2 are LNHNV and YYDKDF (reference sequence). CDR3 protein: CATSRRQGRMGETQYF. In DNA, the CDR3 is TGTGCCACCAGCAGGCGACAGGGGCGGATGGGAGAGACCCAGTACTTC.

V gene TRBV5-4 combines with J gene TRBJ2-3; 11 nucleotides line up with TRBD2. Looked up from germline, CDR1 is SGHNT and CDR2 is YYREEE (reference sequence). The CDR3 is made up of 17 amino acids. Trimming cost V 3 bases and J 3 bases; bases outside gene matches: 9. This chain's CDR3 is CASSSLLAGAITDTQYF. In nucleotides, the CDR3 is TGTGCCAGCAGCTCCCTACTAGCGGGAGCGATAACAGATACGCAGTATTTT. Variable domain in full (rest from reference TRBV5-4 and TRBJ2-3): ETGVTQSPTHLIKTRGQQVTLRCSSQSGHNTVSWYQQALGQGPQFIFQYYREEENGRGNFPPRFSGLQFPNYSSELNVNALELDDSALYLCASSSLLAGAITDTQYFGPGTRLTVL.

J is TRBJ2-7 and V is TRBV30, with a tentative D call TRBD2 (5 bases). Between the trimmed V and J ends, which lost 1 base and 2 bases, there was a span of 9 bases. The length of the CDR3 is 13 residues. Per the germline V gene, CDR1 is GTSNPN and CDR2 is SVGIG (reference sequence). Here the CDR3 reads CAWSASGPYEQYF. CDR3 bases: TGTGCCTGGAGTGCCAGCGGCCCCTACGAGCAGTACTTC.

This clone has just a few counts. The J gene is TRBJ2-7, the V gene TRBV5-4; possibly TRBD2 for D (7 bases). The CDR3 loop spans 13 amino acids. V was clipped by 8 bases and J by 6 bases, with 18 bases between them. From germline, CDR1 is SGHNT and CDR2 YYREEE (reference sequence). DNA of the CDR3: TGTGCCAGTTCCTCACAGGGAGGGGGCGAGCAGTACTTC. This gives the protein CASSSQGGGEQYF.

This clone was counted a single time. The chain is built from TRBV5-4 and TRBJ2-1, with 10 bases aligning to TRBD2. The junction had 5 bases not matched to a gene; V was cut back by 0 bases and J by 5 bases. Looked up from germline, CDR1 is SGHNT and CDR2 is YYREEE (reference sequence). The CDR3 is 16 residues long. The CDR3 bases are TGTGCCAGCAGCTTGGCCCTAGCGGGAGCTGACAATGAGCAGTTCTTC. Its translation is CASSLALAGADNEQFF.

The chain joins TRBV5-6 to TRBJ2-3, with 7 bases matching TRBD1. V dropped 4 bases and J dropped 0; count of bases not matched to a gene: 5. Germline V CDR1 and CDR2: SGHDT, YYEEEE. This CDR3 has 15 amino acids. In nucleotides, the CDR3 is TGTGCCAGCAGCCGACAGGGACCCAGCACAGATACGCAGTATTTT. This sequence encodes CASSRQGPSTDTQYF.

The rearrangement links TRBV11-3 to TRBJ2-3, with D perhaps given as TRBD1 or TRBD2 (5 bases each). V was trimmed by 5 bases and J by 4 bases, leaving 13 bases between them. In germline, CDR1 is SGHNT, CDR2 YENEEA. The CDR3 length is 14 residues. The CDR3 is CASSRGDGADTQYF. The CDR3 DNA sequence: TGTGCCAGCAGCCGAGGGGATGGGGCAGATACGCAGTATTTT.

This clone was seen more than once but under ten times. Compared with germline, one end of the junction differs, possibly owing to a read error. This rearrangement joins TRBV15 to TRBJ2-7; tentatively, D is TRBD1 (6 bases). Germline V lookup: CDR1 LNHNV, CDR2 YYDKDF (reference sequence). The CDR3 spans 13 residues. This chain's CDR3 is CATSRAPSDRRNF. The DNA for the CDR3 is TGTGCCACCAGCAGGGCTCCGAGCGACAGGCGAAACTTC.

J is TRBJ1-2 and V is TRBV10-3; maybe TRBD1 (5 bases). V was trimmed by 8 bases and J by 0 bases, leaving 13 bases between them. The CDR3 extends over 14 amino acids. Germline loops: CDR1 ENHRY, CDR2 SYGVKD. The CDR3: CAIDPGTSNYGYTF. The CDR3 DNA follows: TGTGCCATCGACCCCGGGACGTCTAACTATGGCTACACCTTC.

The chain links TRBV5-1 to TRBJ1-2; 7 bases fit TRBD1. The trim removed 2 bases at V and 4 bases at J, leaving 14 bases unmatched. CDR1 is SGHRS, CDR2 YFSETQ, per germline. This CDR3 comprises 17 residues. The CDR3 nucleotides read TGCGCCAGCAGCTTACGTACCGGGCCCAGGGGGATCTATGGCTACACCTTC. It specifies CASSLRTGPRGIYGYTF.

CDR3 amino acids: CAWTWTGGDTEAFF. CDR3 bases: TGTGCCTGGACCTGGACAGGGGGTGACACTGAAGCTTTCTTT. This chain links TRBV30 with TRBJ1-1; TRBD1 agrees at 10 bases. V was pared by 4 bases and J by 3 bases, with 5 bases of the junction left unmatched. Germline loops: CDR1 GTSNPN, CDR2 SVGIG (reference sequence). This CDR3 contains 14 residues. Based on the CDR3 plus reference TRBV30 and TRBJ1-1, the full variable domain is SQTIHQWPATLVQPVGSPLSLECTVEGTSNPNLYWYRQAAGRGLQLLFYSVGIGQISSEVPQNLSASRPQDRQFILSSKKLLLSDSGFYLCAWTWTGGDTEAFFGQGTRLTVV.

V is TRBV28 and J is TRBJ1-2; D unclear. V shed 3 bases and J shed 2 bases, with 13 bases lying between them. Germline values: CDR1 MDHEN, CDR2 SYDVKM. The CDR3 contains 15 residues. CDR3 protein: CASSLQPTGNYGYTF. The DNA for the CDR3 is TGTGCCAGCAGTTTGCAGCCCACGGGCAACTATGGCTACACCTTC.

The chain has TRBV9 and TRBJ2-5, with TRBD2 as a possible D gene (6 bases). Germline V gene sequence: CDR1 SGDLS, CDR2 YYNGEE. The CDR3 sequence is 15 residues long. The V end lost 3 bases, the J end lost 1 base, and 13 bases lay between the germline ends. The CDR3 protein is CASSDTPSAQETQYF. In nucleotides, the CDR3 is TGTGCCAGCAGCGACACTCCTAGCGCCCAAGAGACCCAGTACTTC.

The V call is TRBV19, the J call TRBJ2-7, with no clear D. The CDR3 has 11 amino acids. V lost 5 bases and J 5 bases, leaving 7 bases between the germline ends. Looked up from germline, CDR1 is LNHDA and CDR2 is SQIVND (reference sequence). CDR3 residues: CASSLDHEQYF. In nucleotides, the CDR3 is TGTGCCAGTAGTCTCGACCACGAGCAGTACTTC.

The rearrangement uses TRBV5-1 and TRBJ2-2, with 7 nucleotides matching TRBD2. The V segment lost 0 bases and the J segment 6 bases; nucleotides outside the gene matches: 8. The CDR3 is 16 residues long. Germline CDR1 is SGHRS and CDR2 is YFSETQ. The chain's CDR3 is CASSLVVGGPAGELFF. The CDR3 nucleotides read TGCGCCAGCAGCTTGGTGGTGGGAGGGCCGGCCGGGGAGCTGTTTTTT.

The rearrangement links TRBV7-2 to TRBJ1-4; 11 bases align to TRBD1. The V gene's germline CDR1 is SGHTA and CDR2 FQGNSA. Trimming at V came to 1 base and at J to 2 bases, leaving 9 bases not matched to a gene. This CDR3 is 19 amino acids long. The CDR3 DNA reads TGTGCCAGCAGCTTAGTACCCGGACAGGGGGCCGGCACTAATGAAAAACTGTTTTTT. Amino acid sequence: CASSLVPGQGAGTNEKLFF.

J is TRBJ2-7 and V is TRBV29-1; perhaps TRBD1 as D (5 bases). V was trimmed by 7 bases and J by 3 bases, leaving 10 bases between them. Germline CDR1 and CDR2: SQVTM and ANQGSEA. The CDR3 has 11 amino acids. Here the CDR3 reads CSARQGYEQYF. In nucleotides, the CDR3 is TGCAGCGCTCGGCAGGGCTACGAGCAGTACTTC.

The chain links TRBV27 to TRBJ2-3, with 7 nucleotides matching TRBD2. Losses at the gene ends were 5 bases for V and 0 bases for J; bases not matched to a gene: 8. The CDR3 spans 16 residues. CDR1 is MNHEY, CDR2 SMNVEV, per germline (reference sequence). CDR3 sequence (DNA): TGTGCCAGCAGTCTACCTAGCGGAACTAGCACAGATACGCAGTATTTT. It specifies CASSLPSGTSTDTQYF.

This chain links TRBV27 with TRBJ2-6; 8 bases are shared with TRBD2. CDR1 and CDR2 (germline): MNHEY, SMNVEV (reference sequence). After removal of 6 bases from V and 4 bases from J, the junction contained 8 bases not matched to a gene. There are 16 residues in the CDR3. DNA for the CDR3: TGTGCCAGCAGCCCGGGGGGGGCCTGGGGGGCCAACGTCCTGACTTTC. It translates to CASSPGGAWGANVLTF.

This chain links TRBV6-5 with TRBJ1-1; the D is unclear. With 0 bases removed from V and 3 bases from J, the gap between germline ends came to 11 bases. Germline V gene sequence: CDR1 MNHEY, CDR2 SVGAGI. The CDR3 contains 15 residues. The CDR3 coding sequence is TGTGCCAGCAGTTACTCTTTCCGATGGGACACTGAAGCTTTCTTT. Translating it yields CASSYSFRWDTEAFF.